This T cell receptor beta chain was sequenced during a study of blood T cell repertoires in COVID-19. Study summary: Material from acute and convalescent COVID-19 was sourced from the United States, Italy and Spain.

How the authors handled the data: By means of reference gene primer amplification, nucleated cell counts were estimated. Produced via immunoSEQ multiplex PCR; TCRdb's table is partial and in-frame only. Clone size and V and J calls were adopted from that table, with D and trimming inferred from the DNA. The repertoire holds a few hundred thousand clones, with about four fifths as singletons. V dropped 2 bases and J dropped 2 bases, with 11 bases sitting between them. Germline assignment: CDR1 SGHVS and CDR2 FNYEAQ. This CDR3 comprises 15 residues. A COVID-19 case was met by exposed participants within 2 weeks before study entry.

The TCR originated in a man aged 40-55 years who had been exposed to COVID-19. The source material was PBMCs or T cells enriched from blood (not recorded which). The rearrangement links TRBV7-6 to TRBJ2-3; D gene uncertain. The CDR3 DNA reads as TGTGCCAGCAGCTTATCCCCCTCCTTCACAGATACGCAGTATTTT. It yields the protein CASSLSPSFTDTQYF.